The 5 T cell receptor beta chains given below trace back to one sample, sequenced in a study of beta chain features in type 1 diabetes. Findings and caveats of the study: Patients with Type 1 diabetes showed moderately but significantly shorter TCRB CDR3s in all four CD4+ subsets.

The antigens these receptors bind are not known. Reverse transcribing all isolated RNA meant expressed TCRB transcripts were sequenced. Profiled with immunoSEQ multiplex PCR; TCRdb holds only in-frame clones, not every one. Of 300,000 or so clones in the sample, approximately 9.7% were seen once. The sample comprised central memory CD4+ T cells from blood. These receptors all stem from a man aged 25 to 40 with type 1 diabetes.

This clone was picked up many times. V usage is TRBV6-5 and J usage is TRBJ1-1; D is undetermined. V was clipped by 8 bases and J by 5 bases, with 9 bases between them. Germline V CDR1 and CDR2: MNHEY, SVGAGI. This CDR3 contains 11 residues. Written as DNA, the CDR3 is TGTGCCAGCGGTAGTTGGACTGAAGCTTTCTTT. Amino acid sequence: CASGSWTEAFF.

This clone has more than one count but fewer than ten. The rearrangement links TRBV30 to TRBJ1-4; D is unclear. The V end lost 7 bases, the J end lost 8 bases, and 17 bases lay between the germline ends. Germline CDR1 is GTSNPN and CDR2 is SVGIG (reference sequence). This CDR3 is 13 amino acids long. CDR3 in amino acids: CASLTREQEKLFF. The DNA of the CDR3 is TGTGCCTCGCTGACTCGTGAGCAGGAAAAACTGTTTTTT.

In this sample, this clone turned up a few times. The chain recombines TRBV7-9 with TRBJ2-1; possibly TRBD2 for D (5 bases). V lost 1 base to trimming and J lost 6 bases, with 10 bases between them. Per the germline V gene, CDR1 is SEHNR and CDR2 is FQNEAQ (reference sequence). The CDR3 has 14 residues. CDR3 protein: CASSLETRRNEQFF. The CDR3, as DNA: TGTGCCAGCAGCTTAGAAACTAGACGCAATGAGCAGTTCTTC.

The chain has TRBV2 and TRBJ2-2; D perhaps matches TRBD2 (5 bases). In germline, CDR1 is SNHLY, CDR2 FYNNEI. V shed 1 base and J shed 1 base, with 7 bases lying between them. CDR3 length equals 15 residues. CDR3 sequence: CASSEDAGNTGELFF. CDR3 DNA sequence: TGTGCCAGCAGTGAAGATGCGGGGAACACCGGGGAGCTGTTTTTT. The full variable domain, completed using reference TRBV2 and TRBJ2-2, is EPEVTQTPSHQVTQMGQEVILRCVPISNHLYFYWYRQILGQKVEFLVSFYNNEISEKSEIFDDQFSVERPDGSNFTLKIRSTKLEDSAMYFCASSEDAGNTGELFFGEGSRLTVL.

This clone was counted only a few times. The V call is TRBV10-3, the J call TRBJ2-7; 9 bases map to TRBD1. J lost 1 base, V lost 3 bases, and 7 bases had no gene match. The CDR3 sequence is 16 residues long. Germline loops: CDR1 ENHRY, CDR2 SYGVKD. CDR3 residues: CAISDSIGTGSYEQYF. CDR3 bases: TGTGCCATCAGTGACTCGATTGGGACAGGGTCCTACGAGCAGTACTTC.